Following are 10 T cell receptor beta chains from one sample sequenced in a study of Graves' ophthalmopathy and Graves' hyperthyroidism. Amplification of TCR beta CDR3 regions used RNA transcripts. HTBI primers were used in a first-round RT-PCR, which preceded a second-round multiplex PCR. MiXCR was run by TCRdb on the multiplex PCR reads, yielding one entry per CDR3 protein. The repertoire consists of about 640,000 distinct CDR3 sequences, with roughly 39% occurring once and the leading ten covering over 2.5%. The sequenced sample consisted of peripheral blood. The receptors were sampled from an adult man with Graves' ophthalmopathy.

Ten or more counts support this clonotype. The chain is built from TRBV25-1 and TRBJ1-6; D remains ambiguous. The CDR3 is made up of 15 amino acids. Germline CDR1 is MGHDK and CDR2 is SYGVNS. Trimming stripped 0 bases from V and 6 bases from J, with 9 bases between. In DNA, the CDR3 is TGTGCCAGCAGTGAATATGGGCGTTTTAATTCACCCCTCCACTTT. Its translation is CASSEYGRFNSPLHF.

This clonotype has just a few counts. The chain joins TRBV12-5 to TRBJ2-2; perhaps D is TRBD1 or TRBD2 (6 bases each). Between the trimmed V and J ends, which lost 11 bases and 4 bases, there was a span of 17 bases. Germline CDR1 LGHNT, CDR2 FRNRAP. The CDR3 has 14 residues. CDR3 region: CAGGGQGGTGELFF. CDR3 coding DNA: TGTGCTGGAGGGGGGCAGGGCGGCACCGGGGAGCTGTTTTTT.

This clonotype was counted many times. The chain recombines TRBV12-3 or TRBV12-4 with TRBJ1-6, with 7 bases identical to TRBD1. Trimming at V came to 6 bases and at J to 3 bases, leaving 8 bases not matched to a gene. CDR3 size: 16 residues. The CDR3 DNA reads TGTGCCAGCAGACCTGCCGGGACAGACTATAATTCACCCCTCCACTTT. Translation gives CASRPAGTDYNSPLHF.

This clonotype appeared many times. This rearrangement joins TRBV20-1 to TRBJ2-5; possibly TRBD2 for D (6 bases). V lost 6 bases, J lost 5 bases, and 22 bases lay in between. CDR1 and CDR2 (germline): DFQATT, SNEGSKA (reference sequence). CDR3 size: 15 residues. CDR3 in DNA: TGCAGTGCCCAGTGGGGTATACGCCGGGGGGAGACCCAGTACTTC. It codes for CSAQWGIRRGETQYF.

This clonotype appeared a single time. The chain recombines TRBV7-9 with TRBJ1-5; 9 nucleotides line up with TRBD1. There are 14 residues in the CDR3. Germline V CDR1 and CDR2: SEHNR, FQNEAQ (reference sequence). V was pared by 5 bases and J by 9 bases, with 8 bases of the junction left unmatched. The CDR3 nucleotides are TGTGCCAGCAGCCCCGGGACAGGGTGGTGGCCCCAGCATTTT. Encoded protein: CASSPGTGWWPQHF.

Many counts were recorded for this clonotype. The V gene is TRBV10-3, the J gene TRBJ1-1, with D maybe TRBD1 (5 bases). This CDR3 is 17 amino acids long. Trimming stripped 4 bases from V and 2 bases from J, with 20 bases between. The germline V gene has CDR1 ENHRY and CDR2 SYGVKD. The CDR3 spells CAISAGTGKEGNTEAFF. In DNA form, the CDR3 reads TGTGCCATCAGTGCTGGAACAGGCAAAGAGGGTAACACTGAAGCTTTCTTT.

The chain joins TRBV7-2 to TRBJ2-7; 9 bases line up with TRBD1. After removal of 6 bases from V and 3 bases from J, the junction contained 9 bases not matched to a gene. There are 15 residues in the CDR3. The germline gives CDR1 SGHTA, CDR2 FQGNSA. CDR3 coding DNA: TGTGCCAGCAGTTCGCCATTGGACAGGGGCTACGAGCAGTACTTC. This gives the protein CASSSPLDRGYEQYF.

Many counts were recorded for this clonotype. This chain links TRBV7-8 with TRBJ1-4, with 10 bases lining up with TRBD1. CDR3 length: 16 residues. Germline CDR1 SGHVS, CDR2 FQNEAQ. J gave up 8 bases and V 5 bases, and 11 bases lay outside the gene matches. The CDR3, as DNA: TGTGCCAGCAGCCTCAGATATGGACAGGGGGTAGAAAAACTGTTTTTT. This gives the protein CASSLRYGQGVEKLFF.

This clonotype has a single count. The chain couples TRBV29-1 to TRBJ2-7; 9 bases line up with TRBD1. J was trimmed by 0 bases and V by 7 bases; bases with no gene match: 7. The CDR3 has 14 residues. CDR1 is SQVTM, CDR2 ANQGSEA, per germline. CDR3 bases: TGCAGCGGGTCCGGGACAGGGAGCTCCTACGAGCAGTACTTC. Translated, it gives CSGSGTGSSYEQYF.

The chain joins TRBV4-1 to TRBJ2-5, with D tentatively TRBD1 (7 bases). Per the germline V gene, CDR1 is MGHRA and CDR2 is YSYEKL. The CDR3 spans 18 residues. Trimming shortened V by 0 bases and J by 2 bases, and 19 bases separated the two germline ends. CDR3 DNA: TGCGCCAGCAGCCAAGATACCCGATCGACAGGGAGGCAAGAGACCCAGTACTTC. Protein: CASSQDTRSTGRQETQYF.